The rows below give T cell receptor beta chains drawn from one sample of a study of OX40 agonist ivuxolimab in advanced cancers. Sequencing was performed with immunoSEQ multiplex PCR; in TCRdb, only in-frame clones are kept and a portion is missing. The repertoire holds around 68,000 clones, with roughly 86% as singletons. Sequenced here: CD4+ or CD8+ T cells sorted from blood, sampled in a trial of the OX40 agonist ivuxolimab. Receptor source: an adult with an advanced solid tumor such as melanoma, head and neck, liver or kidney cancer. Each CDR3 is given with its conserved first and last residue. D genes are given only for firm matches. The size of a clone is reported for some rows only, either as once, few or many, or as a class for expanded clones.

TRBV18	-	TRBJ2-7	14	-	TGTGCCAGCTCACCACCGCAGTCCAGAGGCGAGCAGTACTTC	CASSPPQSRGEQYF
TRBV5-4	-	TRBJ2-1	16	TRBD2	TGTGCCAGCAGTATAGGGACTAGCGGGAGTGTAGGTGAGCAGTTCTTC	CASSIGTSGSVGEQFF
TRBV6-5	-	TRBJ1-2	16	-	TGTGCCAGCAGTTACCTTGAACGTGGCAGGGGCTATGGCTACACCTTC	CASSYLERGRGYGYTF
TRBV27	-	TRBJ2-3	15	-	TGTGCCAGCAGTTACCAGGCCCAGGGCACAGATACGCAGTATTTT	CASSYQAQGTDTQYF
TRBV27	-	TRBJ2-3	18	TRBD2	TGTGCCAGCAGTTTATCCGGACTAGCGGGACTAAACCACAACACGCAGTATTTT	CASSLSGLAGLNHNTQYF
TRBV4-1	few	TRBJ1-5	16	-	TGCGCCAGCAGCCAAGATGGGGGGTTTGGCAATCAGCCCCAGCATTTT	CASSQDGGFGNQPQHF
TRBV4-1	-	TRBJ2-7	15	TRBD1	TGCGCCAGCAGCCCCCCCGGGGACAGGCTTTACGAGCAGTACTTC	CASSPPGDRLYEQYF
TRBV4-1	-	TRBJ1-3	13	-	TGCGCCAGCAGCCAATTAACTGGAAACACCATATATTTT	CASSQLTGNTIYF
TRBV2	-	TRBJ2-1	14	TRBD1	TGTGCCAGCAGGGCGGGACAGGGTGTGAATGAGCAGTTCTTC	CASRAGQGVNEQFF
TRBV7-2	-	TRBJ1-1	15	-	TGTGCCAGCAGCGAGTGGACGGGGGGGAGGACTGAAGCTTTCTTT	CASSEWTGGRTEAFF
TRBV7-2	-	TRBJ2-3	12	TRBD1	TGTGCCAGCAGGTCAGGACAGGCTACGCAGTATTTT	CASRSGQATQYF
TRBV9	-	TRBJ1-2	17	TRBD1	TGTGCCAGCAGCCCCCGTGACAGGGTTAGAGCTAACTATGGCTACACCTTC	CASSPRDRVRANYGYTF
TRBV6-1	-	TRBJ1-4	13	-	TGTGCCAGCCTTCGGACTACTAATGAAAAACTGTTTTTT	CASLRTTNEKLFF
TRBV15	once	TRBJ1-5	15	TRBD1	TGTGCCACCAGCAGACAGGGGGTTCGCGCAGAGCCCCAGCATTTT	CATSRQGVRAEPQHF
TRBV7-9	once	TRBJ1-5	12	-	TGTGCCAGCAGCTTAGTTAATCAGCCCCAGCATTTT	CASSLVNQPQHF
TRBV5-1	-	TRBJ2-5	13	-	TGCGCCAGCAGCCCCAGGCTAGGGGAGACCCAGTACTTC	CASSPRLGETQYF